This TCR beta chain stems from a study of regulatory T cells in long-lasting Graves disease. Study-wide context: The antithyroid drugs taken by newly diagnosed Graves' patients had been used for under 3 months. Findings and caveats of the study: Segments TRBV28, TRBJ1-2 and TRBJ2-5 showed preferential usage in persistent disease.

Building the TCR beta libraries relied on iRepertoire HTBI primers, and CDR3 regions underwent Arm-PCR. One entry per CDR3 protein, called by TCRdb with MiXCR from the multiplex PCR reads. The sample consists of 200,000 to 250,000 distinct CDR3 sequences, around 19% of them appearing once. Described time point: newly diagnosed GD, antithyroid drugs for less than 3 months. The authors made the TCR library using RNA they extracted from PBMCs. CDR3 size: 14 residues. The V gene's germline CDR1 is MDHEN and CDR2 SYDVKM. V was clipped by 7 bases and J by 7 bases, with 19 bases between them. This clonotype was seen at least ten times. The antigen is undetermined. The same data also contributed to another study, on T cells in Graves' hyperthyroidism and ophthalmopathy.

The chain recombines TRBV28 with TRBJ1-2; D might be TRBD1 (5 bases). The input for sequencing was peripheral blood mononuclear cells (PBMCs), taken at new diagnosis, from a patient treated with antithyroid drugs. The TCR comes from a young woman with Graves disease. The CDR3 bases are TGTGCCAGCACCTCCGGGACGCCTAATTTTGGCTACACCTTC. Translating gives CASTSGTPNFGYTF.